Shown below are 8 T cell receptor beta chains from a single sample sequenced in a study of shared clonotypes between healthy human individuals. Profiling relied on immunoSEQ multiplex PCR, and the TCRdb table lists in-frame clones only, not all of them. This sample carries 500,000 or so clones, about 96% of them seen once, and the ten largest clones take about 0.064%. Sample: naive CD4+ T cells sorted from blood. As for subset: CD45RA+ positively selected. All receptors come from a woman aged 25 to 39 in good health.

This chain links TRBV28 with TRBJ2-2, with 10 bases matching TRBD2. V trimming: 3 bases; J trimming: 6 bases; junction bases outside the gene matches: 4. The germline gives CDR1 MDHEN, CDR2 SYDVKM. This CDR3 has 15 residues. The CDR3: CASSFAGLAPGELFF. Here the CDR3 DNA reads TGTGCCAGCAGTTTCGCGGGACTAGCGCCCGGGGAGCTGTTTTTT.

The CDR3 DNA sequence: TGTGCCAGCAGACCCCCGGGAGGCGGGAGGGAGACCCAGTACTTC. As protein: CASRPPGGGRETQYF. V usage is TRBV28 and J usage is TRBJ2-5; 8 nucleotides line up with TRBD2. V lost 6 bases, J lost 5 bases, and 11 bases stayed unmatched. The length of the CDR3 is 15 residues. Germline V CDR1 and CDR2: MDHEN, SYDVKM.

The chain recombines TRBV6-1 with TRBJ1-2; D call uncertain. The CDR3 has 13 residues. The germline CDR1 and CDR2 sequences are MNHNS and SASEGT. V shed 8 bases and J shed 1 base, with 11 bases lying between them. CDR3 residues: CASRDDVNYGYTF. The CDR3, as DNA: TGTGCCAGCCGAGACGACGTTAACTATGGCTACACCTTC.

This clone is a singleton in its sample. The genes are TRBV7-9 and TRBJ2-7, with 8 bases that match TRBD2. The CDR3 has 14 residues. V lost 1 base, J lost 6 bases, and 5 bases stayed unmatched. CDR1 and CDR2 (germline): SEHNR, FQNEAQ (reference sequence). The CDR3 region is CASSLGLAGREQYF. CDR3 in DNA: TGTGCCAGCAGCTTAGGGCTAGCGGGTCGCGAGCAGTACTTC.

The rearrangement uses TRBV10-2 and TRBJ2-3; 9 bases line up with TRBD2. Germline CDR1 WSHSY, CDR2 SAAADI. The CDR3 length is 20 residues. Trimming cost V 7 bases and J 2 bases; bases outside gene matches: 22. The CDR3 DNA sequence: TGCGCCAGCAAAAGGGTAGCGGGAGATCGGAGGGAAGGACACACAGATACGCAGTATTTT. It specifies CASKRVAGDRREGHTDTQYF.

The chain links TRBV5-1 to TRBJ2-3, with a tentative D call TRBD1 (5 bases). CDR1 is SGHRS and CDR2 is YFSETQ in the germline V gene. V was clipped by 2 bases and J by 9 bases, with 13 bases between them. CDR3 length equals 13 residues. This CDR3 reads CASSFGAERTQYF. The CDR3 nucleotides read TGCGCCAGCAGCTTTGGGGCCGAGAGAACGCAGTATTTT.

The gene calls are TRBV4-2 and TRBJ2-1, with 8 bases fitting TRBD2. The germline gives CDR1 LGHNA, CDR2 YNFKEQ. CDR3 length equals 17 residues. V lost 0 bases to trimming and J lost 9 bases; unmatched junction nucleotides: 13. CDR3 in amino acids: CASSQDQGLVYRSEQFF. CDR3 sequence (DNA): TGTGCCAGCAGCCAAGATCAGGGACTAGTGTATCGTAGTGAGCAGTTCTTC.

The table lists this clone with a count of one. This rearrangement joins TRBV28 to TRBJ1-5; a possible D gene is TRBD1 (6 bases). Germline lookup yields CDR1 MDHEN and CDR2 SYDVKM. The CDR3 extends over 15 amino acids. V was cut by 2 bases and J by 2 bases, with 10 bases left in between. CDR3 nucleotide sequence: TGTGCCAGCAGTTTAAGGGGGAAGGGCAATCAGCCCCAGCATTTT. Protein sequence: CASSLRGKGNQPQHF.